Sequencing of this T cell receptor beta chain was carried out in a study of cytomegalovirus exposure and HLA in healthy donors. The study, taken as a whole, reports: Some V segments, including TRBV6-2 and TRBV6-3, were excluded as indistinguishable. Further analysis, carried out later, found HLA-associated TCR beta chains more clonally expanded than equally common other chains. Confirmation in vitro established that a few CMV-associated chains were specific for CMV antigens.

Primers for the PCR totalled 60 Vbeta and 13 Jbeta. The repertoire was sequenced with immunoSEQ multiplex PCR; TCRdb's copy has only in-frame clones and lacks some. There are about 180,000 clones in the sample; under 80% occur only once, and over 2% lies in the top ten. The CDR3 covers 14 residues. Trimming took off 1 base at V and 3 bases at J, with 6 bases between the two ends. CDR1 and CDR2 from the germline V gene are SGHTA and FQGNSA. As regards this clone: Antigen unknown.

The sample taken for sequencing was PBMCs. The rearrangement joins TRBV7-2 to TRBJ2-2; D gene uncertain. The TCR comes from a woman in her twenties or thirties in good health and CMV-seropositive. The CDR3 is CASSLDADTGELFF. CDR3 DNA sequence: TGTGCCAGCAGCTTAGACGCAGACACCGGGGAGCTGTTTTTT. The full variable domain, its missing parts supplied by reference TRBV7-2 and TRBJ2-2, is GAGVSQSPSNKVTEKGKDVELRCDPISGHTALYWYRQSLGQGLEFLIYFQGNSAPDKSGLPSDRFSAERTGGSVSTLTIQRTQQEDSAVYLCASSLDADTGELFFGEGSRLTVL.